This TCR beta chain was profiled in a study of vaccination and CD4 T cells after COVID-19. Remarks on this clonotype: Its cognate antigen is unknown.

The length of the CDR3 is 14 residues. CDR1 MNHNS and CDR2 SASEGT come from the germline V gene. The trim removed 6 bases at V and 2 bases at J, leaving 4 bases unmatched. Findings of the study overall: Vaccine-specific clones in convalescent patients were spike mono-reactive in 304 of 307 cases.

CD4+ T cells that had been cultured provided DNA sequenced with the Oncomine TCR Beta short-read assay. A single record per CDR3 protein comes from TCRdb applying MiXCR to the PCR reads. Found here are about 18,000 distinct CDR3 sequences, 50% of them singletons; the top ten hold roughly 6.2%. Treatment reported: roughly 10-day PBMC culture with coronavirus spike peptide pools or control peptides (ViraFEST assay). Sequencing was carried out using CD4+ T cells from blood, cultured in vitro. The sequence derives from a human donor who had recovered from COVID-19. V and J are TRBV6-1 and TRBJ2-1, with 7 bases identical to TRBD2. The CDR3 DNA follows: TGTGCCAGCAGGGCGGGAGTCCCCTACAATGAGCAGTTCTTC. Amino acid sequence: CASRAGVPYNEQFF.